These T cell receptor beta chains were read from a single sample in a study of T cell changes during pregnancy in multiple sclerosis. TCRdb's copy holds only in-frame clones and misses some; the assay was immunoSEQ multiplex PCR. The sample comprises tens of thousands of clones, approximately 90% of which are singletons, and approximately 0.39% rests with the top ten. Sample: CD4+ T cells from peripheral blood mononuclear cells, taken in the second trimester of pregnancy. The receptors stem from a female donor in good health, enrolled as a control in a pregnancy study. Both conserved end residues are part of each CDR3. A row's size may be missing; if present it is once, few, many or a size class.

size	length	V	J	CDR3
-	18	TRBV18	TRBJ2-4	CASSPDRQGPRAKNIQYF
once	14	TRBV6-5	TRBJ1-3	CASSRKAGNLPRYF
-	17	TRBV9	TRBJ2-3	CASSVSLAGASGDTQYF
-	12	TRBV12-5	TRBJ1-1	CASGAGVTEAFF
-	16	TRBV4-1	TRBJ1-1	CASSQGRGPWGTEAFF
-	12	TRBV19	TRBJ1-2	CATRQENYGYTF
-	13	TRBV30	TRBJ1-6	CAWGQGGQSPLHF
-	12	TRBV7-2	TRBJ1-1	CASSLYPYEAFF
-	14	TRBV6-1	TRBJ1-1	CASSGGTLATEAFF
-	14	TRBV5-1	TRBJ2-5	CASSGSGGGETQYF
-	15	TRBV5-1	TRBJ1-4	CASSALDRRDEKLFF
-	15	TRBV18	TRBJ1-1	CASSPLASENTEAFF
once	15	TRBV9	TRBJ1-2	CASSATGLTVYGYTF
-	14	TRBV7-2	TRBJ1-1	CASSITWAETEAFF
once	12	TRBV6-5	TRBJ2-7	CASSRQGWEQYF
few	18	TRBV5-6	TRBJ1-5	CASSSSLTDRVSNQPQHF
-	16	TRBV7-2	TRBJ2-1	CASSPGHGGFYNEQFF